This T cell receptor beta chain was sequenced for a study of siplizumab effects on memory and regulatory T cells. Findings and caveats of the study: Left unconfirmed was the suppressive function of proliferating Tregs from siplizumab cultures. About 80-97% of proliferating CD4+ or CD8+ clones had no assignable naive or memory phenotype. Siplizumab significantly brought down the alloreactive sequences that trace back to unstimulated CD4+ memory cells. Naive T cells seemed more diverse than memory cells and seemed major alloresponse contributors.

Notes on this clone: The antigen is not known.

There are 14 residues in the CDR3. Germline V gives CDR1 SGHTA, CDR2 FQGNSA. Trimming took off 1 base at V and 2 bases at J, with 5 bases between the two ends. The data were produced by immunoSEQ multiplex PCR, yet TCRdb's version contains in-frame clones alone and is incomplete. The sample shows about 100,000 clones, 80% to 95% of them seen only once. Sequences were obtained from CD4+ T cells sorted from blood. This sequence was found in a human donor in good health. This chain joins TRBV7-2 and TRBJ2-2, with D uncertain. For the CDR3, the DNA is TGTGCCAGCAGCTTAGAGGCCAACACCGGGGAGCTGTTTTTT. Its translation is CASSLEANTGELFF.